This T cell receptor (beta chain) was identified in a study of post-analysis software for immune sequencing data. Study-wide background: Relapsing-remitting, secondary progressive and progressive-relapsing multiple sclerosis were all included among the disease courses.

Deletions cut 6 bases from V and 2 bases from J, with 14 bases between. The CDR3 has 13 residues. From germline, CDR1 is SQVTM and CDR2 ANQGSEA. Broader study findings: When patients were compared with controls, about 5 TRBV segments were more frequent, TRBV5-6, TRBV5-1 and TRBV20-1 among them. Batch-mates among the samples co-clustered strongly by F measure.

TCR beta libraries were prepared from cDNA with unique molecular identifiers. TCRdb processed the PCR reads anew with MiXCR; each CDR3 protein has one entry. The sample lists more than 450,000 distinct CDR3 sequences, around 44% occurring once. This clonotype has only a few counts. Its antigen is still unknown. The rearrangement uses TRBV29-1 and TRBJ2-7; D might be TRBD1 (6 bases). This TCR was sampled from a girl aged 10 to 17 with multiple sclerosis. Sequenced material: blood. CDR3 sequence (DNA): TGCAGCGTCGATGGGGGCAGGGCCTACGAGCAGTACTTC. Its protein is CSVDGGRAYEQYF.